Below are 18 T cell receptor beta chains sequenced from a single sample in a study of post-analysis software for immune sequencing data. The antigens these receptors bind are not known. Whole-study results and caveats: About five TRBV segments were more frequent in patients than controls; TRBV5-6, TRBV5-1 and TRBV20-1 belonged to this group.

cDNA libraries of TCR beta carried unique molecular identifiers. In TCRdb, the PCR reads were re-called with MiXCR into one record per CDR3 protein. Altogether approximately 440,000 distinct CDR3 sequences are present, less than 45% being singletons, with the ten largest covering 9.5% to 13%. The source material was blood. The receptors derive from a girl aged 5-17 years with multiple sclerosis.

The chain joins TRBV4-1 to TRBJ2-1; the D gene is possibly TRBD1 (5 bases). Germline CDR1 is MGHRA and CDR2 is YSYEKL. The ends were cut back, 0 bases at V and 9 bases at J, with 9 bases in the middle. The CDR3 length is 13 residues. CDR3 coding DNA: TGCGCCAGCAGCCAAGATGACCAGGGTGAGCAGTTCTTC. Protein: CASSQDDQGEQFF.

The chain is built from TRBV20-1 and TRBJ2-4; 13 nucleotides match TRBD2. The V gene's germline CDR1 is DFQATT and CDR2 SNEGSKA (reference sequence). Trimming at V came to 0 bases and at J to 0 bases, leaving 8 bases not matched to a gene. This CDR3 is built from 19 residues. CDR3 region: CSARDLPGLAGLAKNIQYF. Here the CDR3 DNA reads TGCAGTGCTAGAGATCTGCCGGGACTAGCGGGATTAGCCAAAAACATTCAGTACTTC.

Only a few counts were recorded for this clonotype. V gene TRBV29-1 combines with J gene TRBJ1-2; possible D gene TRBD1, 5 bases. Trimming removed 1 base from V and 2 bases from J, with 20 bases in between. Germline CDR1 and CDR2: SQVTM and ANQGSEA. The CDR3 is 17 residues long. CDR3 bases: TGCAGCGTTGAAGTTAGGGGAGGGCAGGCAATCAACTATGGCTACACCTTC. It codes for CSVEVRGGQAINYGYTF.

The chain links TRBV11-2 to TRBJ2-7; 8 nucleotides align to TRBD1. The junction had 5 bases not matched to a gene; V was cut back by 1 base and J by 0 bases. Germline-derived CDR1 and CDR2 are SGHAT and FQNNGV. The CDR3 loop spans 16 amino acids. CDR3 nucleotide sequence: TGTGCCAGCAGCTTAGCGGACAGGGCTGCCTCCTACGAGCAGTACTTC. Encoded protein: CASSLADRAASYEQYF.

This rearrangement joins TRBV24-1 to TRBJ2-1, with 11 bases that match TRBD1. Germline loops: CDR1 KGHDR, CDR2 SFDVKD. V dropped 3 bases and J dropped 0; count of bases not matched to a gene: 6. CDR3 length: 18 amino acids. The CDR3 DNA reads as TGTGCCACCAGTGATAGGACAGGGGGCGACAGCTCCTACAATGAGCAGTTCTTC. Translating gives CATSDRTGGDSSYNEQFF.

This clonotype occurred a few times. The chain joins TRBV5-1 to TRBJ2-7, with 8 bases lining up with TRBD2. The V gene end was trimmed by 2 bases and the J gene end by 7 bases; junction bases not matched to a gene: 5. CDR1 is SGHRS and CDR2 is YFSETQ in the germline V gene. The CDR3 covers 13 residues. The CDR3 sequence is CASSFERETEQYF. CDR3 DNA sequence: TGCGCCAGCAGCTTTGAGCGGGAGACTGAGCAGTACTTC. The full variable domain, rest sourced from reference TRBV5-1 and TRBJ2-7, is KAGVTQTPRYLIKTRGQQVTLSCSPISGHRSVSWYQQTPGQGLQFLFEYFSETQRNKGNFPGRFSGRQFSNSRSEMNVSTLELGDSALYLCASSFERETEQYFGPGTRLTVT.

The table lists this clonotype with many counts. The chain couples TRBV12-3 or TRBV12-4 to TRBJ2-7; possibly TRBD1 or TRBD2 for D (5 bases each). This CDR3 contains 16 residues. The ends were cut back, 4 bases at V and 2 bases at J, with 18 bases in the middle. The CDR3 sequence is CASSSPGDGVPYEQYF. Here the CDR3 DNA reads TGTGCCAGCAGTTCCCCTGGGGACGGAGTTCCCTACGAGCAGTACTTC.

This clonotype was seen a handful of times. The genes are TRBV7-8 and TRBJ2-4; 14 bases line up with TRBD2. Trimming took 11 bases from V and 0 from J; bases not matched to a gene: 9. CDR1 SGHVS and CDR2 FQNEAQ come from the germline V gene. The CDR3 is made up of 17 amino acids. The CDR3 nucleotides are TGTGCCTGCTCGGGACTAGCGGGAGCCATAGCCAAAAACATTCAGTACTTC. Its translation is CACSGLAGAIAKNIQYF.

The chain employs TRBV29-1 and TRBJ2-3; D gene ambiguous. The CDR3 length is 12 residues. V lost 7 bases to trimming and J lost 1 base, with 9 bases between them. CDR1 is SQVTM, CDR2 ANQGSEA, per germline. This chain's CDR3 is CSAAEGTDTQYF. Written as DNA, the CDR3 is TGCAGCGCGGCCGAGGGCACAGATACGCAGTATTTT.

V and J are TRBV6-2 or TRBV6-3 and TRBJ2-7; tentative D call: TRBD2 (6 bases). The J call may be faulty, since TRBJ2-5 better matches the DNA end. Looked up from germline, CDR1 is MNHEY and CDR2 is SVGEGT. CDR3 length: 17 residues. The CDR3 region has the DNA TGTGCCAGCAGACTCCGAGGACTACCCCTTATAATGGAGACCCAGTACTTC. The encoded protein is CASRLRGLPLIMETQYF.

The genes are TRBV5-1 and TRBJ2-3; D is undetermined. CDR3 length: 14 amino acids. Germline V CDR1 and CDR2: SGHRS, YFSETQ. V gave up 0 bases and J gave up 5 bases, with 10 bases separating them. CDR3 sequence reads: CASSLDQSGDTQYF. The CDR3 bases are TGCGCCAGCAGCTTGGACCAGTCGGGAGATACGCAGTATTTT.

This clonotype appeared a few times. The rearrangement joins TRBV6-1 to TRBJ2-7; D is possibly TRBD1 (5 bases). The assigned J gene may be wrong: the sequence end matches TRBJ2-5 better. Germline V gene sequence: CDR1 MNHNS, CDR2 SASEGT. CDR3 length: 14 amino acids. Written as DNA, the CDR3 is TGTGCCAGCAGTGAAGGTGGGGCTTGGGAGACCCAGTACTTC. This codes for CASSEGGAWETQYF.

The gene calls are TRBV15 and TRBJ2-2; a weak D match, TRBD2 (6 bases). Deletions cut 3 bases from V and 8 bases from J, with 10 bases between. Germline CDR1 LNHNV, CDR2 YYDKDF (reference sequence). CDR3 length equals 13 residues. CDR3 nucleotide sequence: TGTGCCACCAGCAGGGATCGGGAGGGGGAGCTGTTTTTT. Amino acid sequence: CATSRDREGELFF.

V and J are TRBV7-9 and TRBJ2-7; perhaps TRBD1 as D (6 bases). Germline values: CDR1 SEHNR, CDR2 FQNEAQ (reference sequence). V lost 1 base and J 2 bases, leaving 12 bases between the germline ends. The CDR3 runs to 15 residues. CDR3 in amino acids: CASSLGQVLAYEQYF. CDR3 DNA sequence: TGTGCCAGCAGCTTAGGACAGGTTTTAGCCTACGAGCAGTACTTC.

This rearrangement joins TRBV19 to TRBJ1-1; 8 nucleotides match TRBD1. CDR3 length: 14 amino acids. The J segment lost 7 bases and the V segment lost 5 bases, leaving 9 bases of the junction unmatched. Germline V CDR1 and CDR2: LNHDA, SQIVND (reference sequence). The DNA of the CDR3 is TGTGCCAGTAGTCCGCGACAGGGGAACGGTGAAGCTTTCTTT. It encodes CASSPRQGNGEAFF.

This clonotype was recorded many times. The chain is built from TRBV7-9 and TRBJ2-3, with D uncertain. Trimming shortened V by 2 bases and J by 4 bases, and 4 bases separated the two germline ends. There are 12 residues in the CDR3. Germline-derived CDR1 and CDR2 are SEHNR and FQNEAQ (reference sequence). The CDR3 spells CASSLFSDTQYF. CDR3 nucleotide sequence: TGTGCCAGCAGCTTATTTTCAGATACGCAGTATTTT.

The J gene is TRBJ2-1, the V gene TRBV7-6; 7 nucleotides agree with TRBD2. Germline CDR1 is SGHVS and CDR2 is FNYEAQ. This CDR3 contains 17 residues. Trimming took 1 base from V and 0 from J; bases not matched to a gene: 6. CDR3 sequence: CASSLEVGGSSYNEQFF. CDR3 coding DNA: TGTGCCAGCAGCTTAGAGGTTGGCGGGAGCTCCTACAATGAGCAGTTCTTC.

The V and J genes are TRBV15 and TRBJ1-5; D unresolved. Germline V gives CDR1 LNHNV, CDR2 YYDKDF (reference sequence). Trimming removed 5 bases at V and 6 bases at J, with 8 bases between. This CDR3 has 12 amino acids. The CDR3 spells CATSGLGQPQHF. The DNA for the CDR3 is TGTGCCACCAGCGGTTTGGGTCAGCCCCAGCATTTT.